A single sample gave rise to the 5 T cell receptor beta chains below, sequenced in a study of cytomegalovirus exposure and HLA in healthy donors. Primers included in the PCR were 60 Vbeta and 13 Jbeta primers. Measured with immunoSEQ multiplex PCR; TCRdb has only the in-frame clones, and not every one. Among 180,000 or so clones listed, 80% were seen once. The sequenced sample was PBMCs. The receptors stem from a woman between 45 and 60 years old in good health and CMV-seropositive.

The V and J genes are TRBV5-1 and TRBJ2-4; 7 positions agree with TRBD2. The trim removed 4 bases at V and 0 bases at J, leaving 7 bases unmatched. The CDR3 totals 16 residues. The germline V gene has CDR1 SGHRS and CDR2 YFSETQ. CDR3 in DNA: TGCGCCAGCAGCCCGGGGGGAGAGCTAGCCAAAAACATTCAGTACTTC. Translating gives CASSPGGELAKNIQYF. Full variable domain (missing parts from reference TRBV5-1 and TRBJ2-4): KAGVTQTPRYLIKTRGQQVTLSCSPISGHRSVSWYQQTPGQGLQFLFEYFSETQRNKGNFPGRFSGRQFSNSRSEMNVSTLELGDSALYLCASSPGGELAKNIQYFGAGTRLSVL.

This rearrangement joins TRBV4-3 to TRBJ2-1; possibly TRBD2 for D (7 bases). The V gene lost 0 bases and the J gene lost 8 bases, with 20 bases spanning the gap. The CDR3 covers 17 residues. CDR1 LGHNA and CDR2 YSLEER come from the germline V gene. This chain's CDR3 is CASSQEVRGGRLYEQFF. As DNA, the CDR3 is TGCGCCAGCAGCCAAGAAGTGAGGGGGGGCCGGCTATATGAGCAGTTCTTC.

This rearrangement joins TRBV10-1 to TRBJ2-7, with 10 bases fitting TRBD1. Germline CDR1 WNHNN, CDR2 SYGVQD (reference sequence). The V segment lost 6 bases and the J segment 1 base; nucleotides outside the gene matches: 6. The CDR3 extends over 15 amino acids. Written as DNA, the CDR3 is TGCGCCAGCAGAGACCGGGACAGGGGATCCTACGAGCAGTACTTC. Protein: CASRDRDRGSYEQYF.

The CDR3 sequence: CASSYDSRGLSYEQYF. DNA for the CDR3: TGTGCCAGCAGCTATGATAGCAGAGGGTTGTCCTACGAGCAGTACTTC. The genes are TRBV5-4 and TRBJ2-7; perhaps TRBD2 as D (5 bases). Looked up from germline, CDR1 is SGHNT and CDR2 is YYREEE (reference sequence). With 3 bases removed from V and 1 base from J, the gap between germline ends came to 17 bases. There are 16 residues in the CDR3.

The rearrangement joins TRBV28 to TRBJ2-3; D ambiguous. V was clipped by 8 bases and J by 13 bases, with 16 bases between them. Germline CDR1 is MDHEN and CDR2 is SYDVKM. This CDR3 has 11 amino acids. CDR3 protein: CASLSGPQEYF. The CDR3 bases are TGTGCCAGCCTTTCAGGCCCTCAAGAGTATTTT.